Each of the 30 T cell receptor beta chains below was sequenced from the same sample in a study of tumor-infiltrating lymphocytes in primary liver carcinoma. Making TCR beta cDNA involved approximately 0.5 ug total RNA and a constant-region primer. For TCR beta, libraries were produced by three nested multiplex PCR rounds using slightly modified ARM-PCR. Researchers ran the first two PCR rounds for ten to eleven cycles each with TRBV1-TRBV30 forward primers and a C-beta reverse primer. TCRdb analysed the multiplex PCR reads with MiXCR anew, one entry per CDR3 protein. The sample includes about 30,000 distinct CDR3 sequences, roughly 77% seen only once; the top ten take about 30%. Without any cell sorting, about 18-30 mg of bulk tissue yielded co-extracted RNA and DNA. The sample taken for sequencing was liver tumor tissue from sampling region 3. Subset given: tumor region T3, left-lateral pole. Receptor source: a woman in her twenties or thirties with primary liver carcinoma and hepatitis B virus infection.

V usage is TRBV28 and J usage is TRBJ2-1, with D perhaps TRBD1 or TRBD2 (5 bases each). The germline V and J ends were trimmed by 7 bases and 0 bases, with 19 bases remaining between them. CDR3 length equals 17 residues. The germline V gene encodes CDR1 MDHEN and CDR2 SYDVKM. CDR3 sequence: CASTSPLGTSSYNEQFF. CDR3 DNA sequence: TGTGCCAGCACATCACCGTTGGGGACCAGCTCCTACAATGAGCAGTTCTTC.

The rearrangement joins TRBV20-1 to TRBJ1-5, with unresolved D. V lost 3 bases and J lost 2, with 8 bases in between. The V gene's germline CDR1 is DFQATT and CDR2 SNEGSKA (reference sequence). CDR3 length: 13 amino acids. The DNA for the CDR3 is TGCAGTGCTAGGTGGATCGGCAATCAGCCCCAGCATTTT. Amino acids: CSARWIGNQPQHF.

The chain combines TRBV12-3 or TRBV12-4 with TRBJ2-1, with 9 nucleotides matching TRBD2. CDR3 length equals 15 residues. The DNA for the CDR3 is TGTGTTATCAGAGACGAGCGGGAGGCCCCCAATGAGCAGTTCTTC. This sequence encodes CVIRDEREAPNEQFF.

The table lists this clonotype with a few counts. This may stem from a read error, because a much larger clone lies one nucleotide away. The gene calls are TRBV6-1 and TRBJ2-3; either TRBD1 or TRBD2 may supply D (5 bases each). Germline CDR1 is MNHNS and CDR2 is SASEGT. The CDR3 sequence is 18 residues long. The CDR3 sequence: CASSDLHATVGVQDTQYF. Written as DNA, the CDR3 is TGTGCCAGCAGTGACCTTCATGCGACAGTGGGGGTTCAAGATACGCAGTATTTC.

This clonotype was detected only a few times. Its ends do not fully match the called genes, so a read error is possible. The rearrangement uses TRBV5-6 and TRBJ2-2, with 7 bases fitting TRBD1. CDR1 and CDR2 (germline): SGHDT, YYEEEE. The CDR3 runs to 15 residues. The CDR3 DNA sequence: TGTGCCAACAGCTTGGCACCCAGAATCACAGGGGAGCTGTTTTTC. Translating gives CANSLAPRITGELFF.

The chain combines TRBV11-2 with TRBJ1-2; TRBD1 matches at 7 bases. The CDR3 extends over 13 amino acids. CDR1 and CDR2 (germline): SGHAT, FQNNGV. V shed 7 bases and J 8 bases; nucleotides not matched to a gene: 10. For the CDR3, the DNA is TGTGCCAGCACTCAGGGGGGTAGCGGAGGCTACACCTTC. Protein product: CASTQGGSGGYTF.

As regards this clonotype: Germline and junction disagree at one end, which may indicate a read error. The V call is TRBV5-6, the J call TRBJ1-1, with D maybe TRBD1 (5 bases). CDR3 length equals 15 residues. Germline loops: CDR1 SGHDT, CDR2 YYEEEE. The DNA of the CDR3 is TGTGCCAGCAGCTTGGTGGGGGAGGTGAACGCTGAAGCTTTCTTT. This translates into CASSLVGEVNAEAFF.

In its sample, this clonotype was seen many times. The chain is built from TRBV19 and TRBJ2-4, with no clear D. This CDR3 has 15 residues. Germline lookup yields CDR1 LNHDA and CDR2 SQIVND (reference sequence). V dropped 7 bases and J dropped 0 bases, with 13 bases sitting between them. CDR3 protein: CASTDQHLAKNIQYF. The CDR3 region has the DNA TGTGCCAGTACCGACCAACATTTAGCCAAAAACATTCAGTACTTC.

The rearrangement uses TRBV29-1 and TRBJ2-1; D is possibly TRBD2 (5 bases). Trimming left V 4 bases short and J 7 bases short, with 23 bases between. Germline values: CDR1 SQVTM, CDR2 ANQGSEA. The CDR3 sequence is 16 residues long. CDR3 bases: TGCAGCGTTGGCCTAGTAGGAGGATTGATGGGAAATGAGCAGTTCTTC. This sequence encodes CSVGLVGGLMGNEQFF.

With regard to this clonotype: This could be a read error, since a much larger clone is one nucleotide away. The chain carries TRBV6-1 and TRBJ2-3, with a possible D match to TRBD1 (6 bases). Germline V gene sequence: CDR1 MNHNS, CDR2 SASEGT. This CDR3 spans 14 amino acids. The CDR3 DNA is TGTCCCAGCAGTGTTTCAGGGGATGGAAGGACGCAGTATTTT. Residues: CPSSVSGDGRTQYF.

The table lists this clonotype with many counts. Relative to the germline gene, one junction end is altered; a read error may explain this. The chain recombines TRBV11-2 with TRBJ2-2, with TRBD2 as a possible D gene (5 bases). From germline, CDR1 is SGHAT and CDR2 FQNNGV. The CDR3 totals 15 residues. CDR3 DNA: TGTGCCAGCAGCCCTCCGCAAGGACCGGCCGGGGAGCCGTTTTTT. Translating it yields CASSPPQGPAGEPFF.

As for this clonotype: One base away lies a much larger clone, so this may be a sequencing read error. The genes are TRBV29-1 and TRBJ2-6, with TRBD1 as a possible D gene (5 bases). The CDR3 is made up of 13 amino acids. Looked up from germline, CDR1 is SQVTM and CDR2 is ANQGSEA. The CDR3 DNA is TGCAGCGACCGTAAGTCTGGGGCCAACGTCGTGACTTTC. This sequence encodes CSDRKSGANVVTF.

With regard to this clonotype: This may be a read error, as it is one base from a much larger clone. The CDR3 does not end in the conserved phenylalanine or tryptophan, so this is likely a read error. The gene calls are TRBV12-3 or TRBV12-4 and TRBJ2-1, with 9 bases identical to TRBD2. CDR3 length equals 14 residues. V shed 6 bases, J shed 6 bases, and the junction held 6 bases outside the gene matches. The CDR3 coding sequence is TGTGCCAGCAGCGGGGGACTAGCCATCAATGAGCAGTTCTTA. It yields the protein CASSGGLAINEQFL.

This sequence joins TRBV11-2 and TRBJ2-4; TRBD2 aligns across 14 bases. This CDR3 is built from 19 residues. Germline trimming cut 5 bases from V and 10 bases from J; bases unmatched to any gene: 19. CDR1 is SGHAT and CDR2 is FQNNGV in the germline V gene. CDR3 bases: TGTGCCAGCAGCCCTCGACTAGCGGGGGGGCCTCGGATCAAAGAGATTCAGTACTTC. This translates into CASSPRLAGGPRIKEIQYF.

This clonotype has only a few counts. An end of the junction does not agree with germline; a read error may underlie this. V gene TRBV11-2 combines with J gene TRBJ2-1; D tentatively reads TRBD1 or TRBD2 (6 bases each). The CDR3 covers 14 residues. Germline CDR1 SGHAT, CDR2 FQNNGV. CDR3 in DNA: TGTGCCAGCAACTTAGGGGGGTTGAACAATAAGCAGTTCTTC. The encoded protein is CASNLGGLNNKQFF.

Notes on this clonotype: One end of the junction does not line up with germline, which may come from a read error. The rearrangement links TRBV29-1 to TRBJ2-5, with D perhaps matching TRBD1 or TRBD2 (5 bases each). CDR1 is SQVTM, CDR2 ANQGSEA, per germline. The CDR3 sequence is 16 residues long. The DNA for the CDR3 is TGCAGCATTGAAGCCTCCCGGTTGGGGGTCCATGAGACCCAGTACTTC. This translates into CSIEASRLGVHETQYF.

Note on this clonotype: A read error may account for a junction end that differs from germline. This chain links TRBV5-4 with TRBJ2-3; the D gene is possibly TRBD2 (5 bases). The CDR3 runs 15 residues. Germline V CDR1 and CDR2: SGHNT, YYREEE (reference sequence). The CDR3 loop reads CASSPPRTEADTRYF. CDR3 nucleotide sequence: TGTGCCAGTAGCCCGCCCCGGACGGAGGCGGATACGCGGTATTTT.

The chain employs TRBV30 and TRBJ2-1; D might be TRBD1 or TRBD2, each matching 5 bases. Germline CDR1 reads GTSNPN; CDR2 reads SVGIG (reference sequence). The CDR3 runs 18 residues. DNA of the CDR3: TGTGCTTGGGGCCACGGCGAACTAGGGCCAGACCAATACAATGAGCAGTTCTTC. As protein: CAWGHGELGPDQYNEQFF.

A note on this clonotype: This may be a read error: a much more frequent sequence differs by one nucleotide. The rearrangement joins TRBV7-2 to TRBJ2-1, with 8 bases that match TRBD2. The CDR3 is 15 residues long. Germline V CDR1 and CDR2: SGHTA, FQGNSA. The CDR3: CASSLTSGPYNERFF. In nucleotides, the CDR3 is TGTGCCAGCAGCTTAACTAGCGGACCCTACAATGAGCGGTTCTTC.

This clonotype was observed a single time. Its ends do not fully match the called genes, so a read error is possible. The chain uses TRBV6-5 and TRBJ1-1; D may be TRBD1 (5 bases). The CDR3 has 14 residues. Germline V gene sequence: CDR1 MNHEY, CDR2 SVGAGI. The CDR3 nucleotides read TGTGCCATTAGGGGTTTCCGGGATGCCACTGAAACTTTCTTT. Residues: CAIRGFRDATETFF.

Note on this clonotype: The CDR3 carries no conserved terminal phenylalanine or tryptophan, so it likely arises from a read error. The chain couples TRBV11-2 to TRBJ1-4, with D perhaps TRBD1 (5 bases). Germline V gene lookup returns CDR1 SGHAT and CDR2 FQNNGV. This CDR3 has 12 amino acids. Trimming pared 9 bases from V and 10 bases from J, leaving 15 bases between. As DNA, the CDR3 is TGTGCCAGGAGTCCCTGGGGGGGAAAACTGTTTTCT. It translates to CARSPWGGKLFS.

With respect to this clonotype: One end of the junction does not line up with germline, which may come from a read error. The CDR3 nucleotides read TGTGCCATCAGTGAAACCCTTCCCAGGGGCGCCGCGAACACCGGGGAGCTGCTTTTT. This gives the protein CAISETLPRGAANTGELLF. The chain uses TRBV6-1 and TRBJ2-2, with D maybe TRBD1 (6 bases). The CDR3 runs 19 residues. Germline-derived CDR1 and CDR2 are MNHNS and SASEGT.

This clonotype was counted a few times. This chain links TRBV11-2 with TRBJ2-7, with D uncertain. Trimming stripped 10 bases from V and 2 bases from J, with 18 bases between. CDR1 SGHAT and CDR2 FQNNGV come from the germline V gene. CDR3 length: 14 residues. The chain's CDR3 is CANSLTDAAYEQYF. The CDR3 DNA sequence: TGTGCCAACAGTTTAACGGACGCTGCCTACGAGCAGTACTTC. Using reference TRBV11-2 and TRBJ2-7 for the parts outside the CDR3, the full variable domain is EAGVAQSPRYKIIEKRQSVAFWCNPISGHATLYWYQQILGQGPKLLIQFQNNGVVDDSQLPKDRFSAERLKGVDSTLKIQPAKLEDSAVYLCANSLTDAAYEQYFGPGTRLTVT.

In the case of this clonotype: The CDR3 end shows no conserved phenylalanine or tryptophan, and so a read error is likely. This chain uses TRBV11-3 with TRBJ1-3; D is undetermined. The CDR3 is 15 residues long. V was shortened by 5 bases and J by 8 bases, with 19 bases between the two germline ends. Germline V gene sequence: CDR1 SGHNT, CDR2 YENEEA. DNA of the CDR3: TGTGCCAGCAGCCTAATTACAAGTTCGGGAGACACCATATATTCT. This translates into CASSLITSSGDTIYS.

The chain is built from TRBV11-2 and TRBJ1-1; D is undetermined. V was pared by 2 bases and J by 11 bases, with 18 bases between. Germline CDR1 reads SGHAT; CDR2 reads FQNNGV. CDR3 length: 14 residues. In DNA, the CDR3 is TGTGCCAGCAGCTTATCCGGGGTGAACATTGGGGCTTTCTTT. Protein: CASSLSGVNIGAFF.

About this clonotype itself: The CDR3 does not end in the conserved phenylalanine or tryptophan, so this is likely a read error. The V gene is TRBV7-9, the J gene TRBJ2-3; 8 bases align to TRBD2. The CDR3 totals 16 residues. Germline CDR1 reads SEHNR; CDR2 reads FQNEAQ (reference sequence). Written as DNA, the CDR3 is TGTGCCAACAGCTTATTTGCGGGAGGTTTCACAGATACGCAGTATCTT. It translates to CANSLFAGGFTDTQYL.

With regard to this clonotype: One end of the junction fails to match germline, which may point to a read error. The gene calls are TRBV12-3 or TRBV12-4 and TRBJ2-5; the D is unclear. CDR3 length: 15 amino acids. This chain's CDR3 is CASSTYPGNEEAQYF. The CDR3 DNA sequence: TGTGCCAGCAGCACCTACCCCGGCAACGAAGAGGCCCAGTACTTC.

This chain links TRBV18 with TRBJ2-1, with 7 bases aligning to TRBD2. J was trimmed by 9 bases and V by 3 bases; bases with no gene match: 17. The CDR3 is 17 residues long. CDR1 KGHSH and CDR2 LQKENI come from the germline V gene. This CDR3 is CASSPRVGISGIGEQFF. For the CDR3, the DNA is TGTGCCAGCTCACCGAGGGTCGGGATAAGCGGGATCGGTGAGCAGTTCTTC.

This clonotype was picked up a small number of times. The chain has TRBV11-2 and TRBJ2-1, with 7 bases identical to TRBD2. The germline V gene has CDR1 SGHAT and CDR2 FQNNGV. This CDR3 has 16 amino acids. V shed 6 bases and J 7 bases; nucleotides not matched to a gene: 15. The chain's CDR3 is CASREGGTTSHNEQFF. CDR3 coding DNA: TGTGCCAGCAGGGAGGGAGGGACTACCTCCCATAATGAGCAGTTCTTC.

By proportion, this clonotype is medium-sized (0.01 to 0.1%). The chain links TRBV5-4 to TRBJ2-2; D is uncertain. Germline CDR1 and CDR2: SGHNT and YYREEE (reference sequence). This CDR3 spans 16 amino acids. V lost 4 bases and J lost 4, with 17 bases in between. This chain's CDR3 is CASSSSGSAITGELFF. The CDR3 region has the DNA TGTGCCAGCAGCAGCTCTGGAAGCGCTATCACCGGGGAGCTGTTTTTT. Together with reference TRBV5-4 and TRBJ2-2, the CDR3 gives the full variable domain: ETGVTQSPTHLIKTRGQQVTLRCSSQSGHNTVSWYQQALGQGPQFIFQYYREEENGRGNFPPRFSGLQFPNYSSELNVNALELDDSALYLCASSSSGSAITGELFFGEGSRLTVL.